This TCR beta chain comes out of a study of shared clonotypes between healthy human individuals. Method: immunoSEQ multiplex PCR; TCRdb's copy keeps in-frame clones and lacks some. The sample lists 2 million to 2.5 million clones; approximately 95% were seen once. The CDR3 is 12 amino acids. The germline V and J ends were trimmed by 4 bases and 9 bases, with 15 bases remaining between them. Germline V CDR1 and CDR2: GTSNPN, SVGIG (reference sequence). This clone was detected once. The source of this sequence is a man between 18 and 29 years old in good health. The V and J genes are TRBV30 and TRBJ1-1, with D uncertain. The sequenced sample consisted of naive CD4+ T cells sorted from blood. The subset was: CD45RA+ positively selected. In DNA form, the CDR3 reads TGTGCCTGGACCCAAGAGGTGAGCCAAGCTTTCTTT. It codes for CAWTQEVSQAFF.